What follows describes a single T cell receptor beta chain. The data stem from a study of blood T cell repertoires in COVID-19. Per the germline V gene, CDR1 is LNHDA and CDR2 is SQIVND (reference sequence). The length of the CDR3 is 16 residues. Unmatched junction bases numbered 11, after V lost 4 bases and J lost 7 bases. TCRdb keeps only in-frame clones here, not all; method: immunoSEQ multiplex PCR. The sample has 97,000 or so clones; 87% are singletons. The chain carries TRBV19 and TRBJ2-1; TRBD1 aligns across 9 bases. The sequenced material came from peripheral blood. This TCR was recovered from a man aged 45-65 years with active COVID-19. CDR3 protein: CASSTYNRGPGNEQFF. CDR3 sequence (DNA): TGTGCCAGTAGTACCTATAACAGGGGGCCGGGGAATGAGCAGTTCTTC. The full variable domain, completed using reference TRBV19 and TRBJ2-1, is DGGITQSPKYLFRKEGQNVTLSCEQNLNHDAMYWYRQDPGQGLRLIYYSQIVNDFQKGDIAEGYSVSREKKESFPLTVTSAQKNPTAFYLCASSTYNRGPGNEQFFGPGTRLTVL.